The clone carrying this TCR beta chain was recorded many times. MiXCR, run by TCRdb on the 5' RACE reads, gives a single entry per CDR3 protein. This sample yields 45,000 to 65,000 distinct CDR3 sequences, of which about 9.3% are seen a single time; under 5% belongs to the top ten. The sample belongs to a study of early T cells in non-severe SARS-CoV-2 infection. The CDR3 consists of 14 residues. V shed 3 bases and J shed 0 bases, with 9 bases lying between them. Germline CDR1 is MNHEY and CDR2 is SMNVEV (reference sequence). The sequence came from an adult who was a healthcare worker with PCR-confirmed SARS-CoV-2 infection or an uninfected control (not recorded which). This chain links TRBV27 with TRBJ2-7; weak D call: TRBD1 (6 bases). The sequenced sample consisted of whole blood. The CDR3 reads CASSFKGGSYEQYF. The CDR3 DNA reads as TGTGCCAGCAGTTTTAAAGGGGGCTCCTACGAGCAGTACTTC.